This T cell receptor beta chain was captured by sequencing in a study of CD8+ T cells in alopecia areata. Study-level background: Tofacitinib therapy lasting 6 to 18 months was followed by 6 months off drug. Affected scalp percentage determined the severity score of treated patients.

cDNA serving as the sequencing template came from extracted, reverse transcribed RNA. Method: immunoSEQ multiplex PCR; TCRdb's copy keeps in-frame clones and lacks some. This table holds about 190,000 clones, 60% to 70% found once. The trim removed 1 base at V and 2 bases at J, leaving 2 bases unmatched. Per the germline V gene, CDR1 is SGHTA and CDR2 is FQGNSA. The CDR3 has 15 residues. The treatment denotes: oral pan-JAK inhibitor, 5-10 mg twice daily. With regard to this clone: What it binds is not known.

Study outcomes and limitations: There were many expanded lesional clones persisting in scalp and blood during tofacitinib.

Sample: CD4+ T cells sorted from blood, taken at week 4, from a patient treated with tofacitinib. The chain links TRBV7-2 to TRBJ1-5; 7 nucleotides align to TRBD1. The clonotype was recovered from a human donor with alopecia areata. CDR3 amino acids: CASSLGRGRNQPQHF. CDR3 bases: TGTGCCAGCAGCTTAGGGAGGGGGCGCAATCAGCCCCAGCATTTT.